This entry lists 23 T cell receptor beta chains sequenced from one sample in a study of blood T cell repertoires in COVID-19. This table comes from immunoSEQ multiplex PCR, and its TCRdb copy is limited to in-frame clones, with some not included. The table lists 120,000 to 150,000 clones, 87% of them singletons. Specimen: peripheral blood. Receptors were obtained from a woman between 45 and 60 years old with acute or convalescent COVID-19.

The DNA for the CDR3 is TGTGCCTGGAGTGACCACAGGGTGGGTGGTAGCACTGAAGCTTTCTTT. This encodes CAWSDHRVGGSTEAFF. V gene TRBV30 combines with J gene TRBJ1-1, with D possibly being TRBD1 (6 bases). Looked up from germline, CDR1 is GTSNPN and CDR2 is SVGIG (reference sequence). V was shortened by 1 base and J by 4 bases, with 19 bases between the two germline ends. The CDR3 has 16 amino acids. The complete variable domain, with remaining parts taken from reference TRBV30 and TRBJ1-1, reads SQTIHQWPATLVQPVGSPLSLECTVEGTSNPNLYWYRQAAGRGLQLLFYSVGIGQISSEVPQNLSASRPQDRQFILSSKKLLLSDSGFYLCAWSDHRVGGSTEAFFGQGTRLTVV.

This chain uses TRBV11-2 with TRBJ2-1; D unclear. Trimming left V 1 base short and J 6 bases short, with 4 bases between. The CDR3 runs 12 residues. Germline V lookup: CDR1 SGHAT, CDR2 FQNNGV. The CDR3 sequence: CASSLVGNEQFF. In DNA form, the CDR3 reads TGTGCCAGCAGCTTAGTCGGCAATGAGCAGTTCTTC. The full variable domain, with the rest looked up from reference TRBV11-2 and TRBJ2-1, is EAGVAQSPRYKIIEKRQSVAFWCNPISGHATLYWYQQILGQGPKLLIQFQNNGVVDDSQLPKDRFSAERLKGVDSTLKIQPAKLEDSAVYLCASSLVGNEQFFGPGTRLTVL.

The chain couples TRBV27 to TRBJ1-2; 7 nucleotides align to TRBD1. CDR1 and CDR2 from the germline V gene are MNHEY and SMNVEV (reference sequence). This CDR3 region has 16 residues. The ends lost 3 bases at V and 8 bases at J; junction bases unmatched: 15. The CDR3 spells CASSFSTLRGVKGYTF. CDR3 sequence (DNA): TGTGCCAGCAGTTTCTCGACCCTCAGGGGGGTAAAGGGCTACACCTTC.

The rearrangement joins TRBV24-1 to TRBJ2-2, with 8 bases identical to TRBD1. The V gene's germline CDR1 is KGHDR and CDR2 SFDVKD. After removal of 10 bases from V and 3 bases from J, the junction contained 6 bases not matched to a gene. The CDR3 length is 14 residues. Here the CDR3 DNA reads TGTGCCACAAGCCGGACAGGGTACACCGGGGAGCTGTTTTTT. Its protein product is CATSRTGYTGELFF.

The chain uses TRBV6-4 and TRBJ1-5; TRBD1 might be the D (6 bases). The ends were cut back, 3 bases at V and 7 bases at J, with 19 bases in the middle. This CDR3 region has 16 residues. The germline gives CDR1 MRHNA, CDR2 SNTAGT. The CDR3 protein is CASSEGGDPLGQPQHF. Written as DNA, the CDR3 is TGTGCCAGCAGTGAAGGGGGGGACCCGCTTGGGCAGCCCCAGCATTTT.

This clone was picked up one time. The chain couples TRBV5-4 to TRBJ2-7, with D maybe TRBD1 (6 bases). V dropped 4 bases and J dropped 4 bases, with 12 bases sitting between them. The CDR3 is 13 amino acids. Germline V CDR1 and CDR2: SGHNT, YYREEE (reference sequence). The CDR3 reads CASSPSTGYEQYF. CDR3 in DNA: TGTGCCAGCAGCCCATCGACAGGATACGAGCAGTACTTC.

The J gene is TRBJ1-5, the V gene TRBV13; D may be TRBD1 (5 bases). V was cut by 2 bases and J by 0 bases, with 14 bases left in between. The CDR3 runs 17 residues. The V gene's germline CDR1 is PRHDT and CDR2 FYEKMQ (reference sequence). CDR3 residues: CASSLTQGGNSNQPQHF. As DNA, the CDR3 is TGTGCCAGCAGCTTAACTCAGGGAGGGAATAGCAATCAGCCCCAGCATTTT.

CDR3 region: CAWSVLGGNQPQHF. In nucleotides, the CDR3 is TGTGCCTGGAGTGTACTCGGGGGCAATCAGCCCCAGCATTTT. The chain recombines TRBV30 with TRBJ1-5; D is ambiguous. The CDR3 extends over 14 amino acids. CDR1 is GTSNPN, CDR2 SVGIG, per germline (reference sequence). The V end lost 0 bases, the J end lost 2 bases, and 8 bases lay between the germline ends. Supplemented by reference TRBV30 and TRBJ1-5, the full variable domain reads SQTIHQWPATLVQPVGSPLSLECTVEGTSNPNLYWYRQAAGRGLQLLFYSVGIGQISSEVPQNLSASRPQDRQFILSSKKLLLSDSGFYLCAWSVLGGNQPQHFGDGTRLSIL.

CDR3 amino acids: CASSLPSGSGSTDTQYF. The CDR3 DNA reads as TGCGCCAGCAGTCTACCCTCGGGAAGCGGAAGCACAGATACGCAGTATTTT. The chain uses TRBV23-1 and TRBJ2-3; weak D call: TRBD2 (5 bases). TRBV23-1 is an open reading frame, and its role is uncertain. This CDR3 region has 17 residues. V was cut by 4 bases and J by 0 bases, with 17 bases left in between.

This chain links TRBV7-8 with TRBJ2-7, with TRBD2 matching over 14 bases. Germline CDR1 SGHVS, CDR2 FQNEAQ. The junction had 16 bases not matched to a gene; V was cut back by 5 bases and J by 1 base. The CDR3 runs to 20 residues. The CDR3 reads CASSLTPGGLAGVESYEQYF. The CDR3, as DNA: TGTGCCAGCAGCCTCACTCCGGGGGGACTAGCGGGAGTAGAGTCCTACGAGCAGTACTTC.

V gene TRBV5-6 combines with J gene TRBJ1-6, with 9 bases lining up with TRBD1. From germline, CDR1 is SGHDT and CDR2 YYEEEE. The CDR3 spans 15 residues. Trimming removed 1 base from V and 7 bases from J; junction bases left unmatched: 3. The CDR3 DNA follows: TGTGCCAGCAGCTTGCTGACAGGGGGAAATTCACCCCTCCACTTT. Amino acid sequence: CASSLLTGGNSPLHF.

The gene calls are TRBV19 and TRBJ2-1; D is undetermined. The CDR3 loop spans 15 amino acids. The germline CDR1 and CDR2 sequences are LNHDA and SQIVND (reference sequence). V was cut by 3 bases and J by 4 bases, with 13 bases left in between. The CDR3 DNA sequence: TGTGCCAGTAGTATCTCAGGTGTTTCTTACAATGAGCAGTTCTTC. The encoded protein is CASSISGVSYNEQFF.

The DNA for the CDR3 is TGCGCCAGCAGCGGCGAACTACAGGGCACTGAAGCTTTCTTT. This codes for CASSGELQGTEAFF. This chain joins TRBV5-1 and TRBJ1-1; D possibly corresponds to TRBD1 (6 bases). CDR1 is SGHRS and CDR2 is YFSETQ in the germline V gene. The CDR3 contains 14 residues. Trimming shortened V by 4 bases and J by 4 bases, and 14 bases separated the two germline ends. The full variable domain, completed using reference TRBV5-1 and TRBJ1-1, is KAGVTQTPRYLIKTRGQQVTLSCSPISGHRSVSWYQQTPGQGLQFLFEYFSETQRNKGNFPGRFSGRQFSNSRSEMNVSTLELGDSALYLCASSGELQGTEAFFGQGTRLTVV.

The chain couples TRBV24-1 to TRBJ2-5; D possibly corresponds to TRBD2 (5 bases). The CDR3 has 15 amino acids. Trimming removed 6 bases from V and 5 bases from J, with 18 bases in between. Germline CDR1 and CDR2: KGHDR and SFDVKD. CDR3 sequence: CATSITGLLGETQYF. The DNA of the CDR3 is TGTGCCACCAGTATTACTGGACTCCTCGGGGAGACCCAGTACTTC.

This sequence joins TRBV19 and TRBJ1-4; a possible D gene is TRBD1 (6 bases). The CDR3 is made up of 15 amino acids. V lost 7 bases and J 4 bases, leaving 16 bases between the germline ends. Germline V gene data show CDR1 as LNHDA and CDR2 as SQIVND (reference sequence). CDR3 residues: CASTPRTAFNEKLFF. The CDR3 DNA follows: TGTGCCAGTACCCCCCGGACAGCTTTTAATGAAAAACTGTTTTTT.

There are a few counts of this clone. The V call is TRBV27, the J call TRBJ1-1; D is unresolved. V was clipped by 4 bases and J by 6 bases, with 12 bases between them. The germline V gene has CDR1 MNHEY and CDR2 SMNVEV (reference sequence). The CDR3 spans 13 residues. The CDR3 reads CASSWGGLSEAFF. In nucleotides, the CDR3 is TGTGCCAGCAGTTGGGGAGGACTTTCTGAAGCTTTCTTT.

The chain carries TRBV10-1 and TRBJ1-1, with 8 positions matching TRBD1. CDR3 length equals 13 residues. V dropped 6 bases and J dropped 5; count of bases not matched to a gene: 5. CDR1 and CDR2 from the germline V gene are WNHNN and SYGVQD (reference sequence). The DNA of the CDR3 is TGCGCCAGCAGCTTTACAGGGGGAACTGAAGCTTTCTTT. Encoded protein: CASSFTGGTEAFF.

V usage is TRBV3-1 (or the pseudogene TRBV3-2) and J usage is TRBJ1-5; D is ambiguous. CDR3 length: 18 amino acids. Trimming took 4 bases from V and 0 from J, leaving 19 bases between them. Per germline, CDR1 LGHDT and CDR2 YNNKEL (reference sequence). The DNA of the CDR3 is TGTGCCAGCAGCCCTGACATGCCGGCCCCTTATAGCAATCAGCCCCAGCATTTT. Protein sequence: CASSPDMPAPYSNQPQHF.

The chain employs TRBV5-1 and TRBJ2-5; tentatively, D is TRBD2 (6 bases). Trimming took 1 base from V and 5 from J, leaving 15 bases between them. The CDR3 has 15 residues. Germline CDR1 SGHRS, CDR2 YFSETQ. The CDR3 region has the DNA TGCGCCAGCAGCTTGTGGCAGGGTCGGGAGGAGACCCAGTACTTC. Amino acid sequence: CASSLWQGREETQYF.

This chain joins TRBV27 and TRBJ2-7, with 8 bases identical to TRBD2. The junction had 4 bases not matched to a gene; V was cut back by 3 bases and J by 6 bases. The CDR3 runs to 13 residues. Germline CDR1 reads MNHEY; CDR2 reads SMNVEV (reference sequence). Here the CDR3 reads CASSFSGEGEQYF. For the CDR3, the DNA is TGTGCCAGCAGTTTTAGCGGGGAGGGCGAGCAGTACTTC.

The J gene is TRBJ2-1, the V gene TRBV9; TRBD1 aligns across 9 bases. Germline V gene lookup returns CDR1 SGDLS and CDR2 YYNGEE. The CDR3 consists of 19 residues. V trimming: 4 bases; J trimming: 4 bases; junction bases outside the gene matches: 18. CDR3 sequence (DNA): TGTGCCAGCAGCCCCAGGTCTTGGACAGGGGATCCGAGGTACAATGAGCAGTTCTTC. Protein: CASSPRSWTGDPRYNEQFF.

The chain recombines TRBV7-2 with TRBJ2-7; 9 positions agree with TRBD2. This CDR3 has 17 amino acids. Trimming cost V 7 bases and J 3 bases; bases outside gene matches: 16. The V gene's germline CDR1 is SGHTA and CDR2 FQGNSA. This CDR3 is CASTPLAGLLNFYEQYF. The CDR3 nucleotides are TGTGCCAGCACCCCCCTAGCGGGGCTTCTCAACTTCTACGAGCAGTACTTC.

The chain couples TRBV5-6 to TRBJ2-7; no firm D call. Germline CDR1 and CDR2: SGHDT and YYEEEE. CDR3 length equals 16 residues. The V end lost 3 bases, the J end lost 1 base, and 17 bases lay between the germline ends. The CDR3 loop is CASSSKPGFLSYEQYF. Here the CDR3 DNA reads TGTGCCAGCAGCTCCAAGCCGGGTTTCTTATCCTACGAGCAGTACTTC. Drawing the rest from reference TRBV5-6 and TRBJ2-7, the complete variable domain is DAGVTQSPTHLIKTRGQQVTLRCSPKSGHDTVSWYQQALGQGPQFIFQYYEEEERQRGNFPDRFSGHQFPNYSSELNVNALLLGDSALYLCASSSKPGFLSYEQYFGPGTRLTVT.